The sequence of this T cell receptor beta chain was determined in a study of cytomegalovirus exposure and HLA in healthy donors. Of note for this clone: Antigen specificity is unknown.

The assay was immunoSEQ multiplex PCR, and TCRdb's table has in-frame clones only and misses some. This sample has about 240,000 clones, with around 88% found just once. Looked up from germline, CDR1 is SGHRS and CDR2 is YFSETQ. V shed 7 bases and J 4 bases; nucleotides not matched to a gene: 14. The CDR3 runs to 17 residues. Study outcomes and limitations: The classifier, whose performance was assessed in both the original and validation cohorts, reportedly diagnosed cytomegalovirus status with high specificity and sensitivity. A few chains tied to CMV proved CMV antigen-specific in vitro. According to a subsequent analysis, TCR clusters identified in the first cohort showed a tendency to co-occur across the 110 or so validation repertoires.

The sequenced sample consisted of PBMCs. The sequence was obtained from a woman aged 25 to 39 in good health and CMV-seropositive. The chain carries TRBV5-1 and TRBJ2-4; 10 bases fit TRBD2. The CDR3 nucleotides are TGCGCCAGCGCCGAGATCGGACTAGCGGCCGGAAAAAACATTCAGTACTTC. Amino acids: CASAEIGLAAGKNIQYF.